This TCR beta chain was identified during a study of blood T cell repertoires in COVID-19. Study overall: Researchers got acute and convalescent COVID-19 samples from the United States, Italy and Spain. The analysed material was cDNA or gDNA that came from T cells, B-cell-depleted T cells, or PBMCs.

In the original workflow: Reference gene primer amplification gave estimated nucleated cell counts. Repertoires were generated with immunoSEQ multiplex PCR, while TCRdb's copy carries only in-frame clones and drops some. V and J calls and clone size are copied from that table; D and trimming were computed from the DNA. The sample has about 73,000 clones; roughly 84% are singletons. In germline, CDR1 is MNHEY, CDR2 SMNVEV (reference sequence). The V gene end was trimmed by 5 bases and the J gene end by 3 bases; junction bases not matched to a gene: 4. CDR3 length equals 15 residues. Material: peripheral blood. The chain uses TRBV27 and TRBJ2-1; 10 nucleotides match TRBD1. The clonotype was recovered from a human donor in a cohort sampled during active COVID-19. Here the CDR3 DNA reads TGTGCCAGCAGTGGGGACAGGGGCCTCTACAATGAGCAGTTCTTC. This translates into CASSGDRGLYNEQFF.